This TCR beta chain stems from a study of T cell changes during pregnancy in multiple sclerosis. Clones were read by immunoSEQ multiplex PCR, and TCRdb kept only the in-frame ones, dropping some. Here the sample spans under 50,000 clones, 90% to 95% being singletons. Unmatched junction bases numbered 5, after V lost 5 bases and J lost 5 bases. CDR1 SEHNR and CDR2 FQNEAQ come from the germline V gene (reference sequence). The CDR3 has 14 amino acids. This clone is a singleton in its sample. The V call is TRBV7-9, the J call TRBJ2-2; 7 positions agree with TRBD2. Specimen: CD4+ T cells from peripheral blood mononuclear cells, collected in the second trimester of pregnancy. This clonotype originated in a female donor in good health, enrolled as a control in a pregnancy study. CDR3 DNA: TGTGCCAGCAGCCCGGGGGGACCTACCGGGGAGCTGTTTTTT. Protein: CASSPGGPTGELFF.